The 15 T cell receptor beta chains in this list originate from one sample, sequenced in a study of early T cells in non-severe SARS-CoV-2 infection (dated by TCRdb to the early 2020s). Library preparation was by 5' RACE. The instrument was a NextSeq 500. In-frame beta chains were kept once TCRdb had trimmed the public reads at Q25 with fastp and called clones with MiXCR. Each CDR3 protein gets just one entry, which takes the most common genes and DNA from the rows behind it. Recorded for this sample are about 59,000 distinct CDR3 sequences; roughly an eighth of them occurred a single time. 1.2% to 1.5% of the sample is in the top ten clones. The sequenced sample consisted of whole blood. The source of these receptors is an adult who was a healthcare worker with PCR-confirmed SARS-CoV-2 infection or an uninfected control (not recorded which).

This clonotype was picked up many times. This chain connects TRBV7-9 to TRBJ2-7; TRBD2 matches at 11 bases. Trimming took 2 bases from V and 3 from J; bases not matched to a gene: 9. The CDR3 is 17 residues long. Germline lookup yields CDR1 SEHNR and CDR2 FQNEAQ (reference sequence). The CDR3 nucleotides are TGTGCCAGCAGCTTATCGTCCGGGACTAGCGGACACTACGAGCAGTACTTC. Translating it yields CASSLSSGTSGHYEQYF.

In this sample, this clonotype turned up many times. The V and J genes are TRBV4-3 and TRBJ2-7, with TRBD1 as a possible D gene (6 bases). Germline assignment: CDR1 LGHNA and CDR2 YSLEER. The V gene lost 1 base and the J gene lost 5 bases, with 15 bases spanning the gap. CDR3 length: 15 residues. In nucleotides, the CDR3 is TGCGCCAGCAGCCAAGCCTCCAGGGGAACCGACGAGCAGTACTTC. This codes for CASSQASRGTDEQYF.

The rearrangement uses TRBV11-2 and TRBJ2-5, with D tentatively TRBD2 (6 bases). Trimming cost V 5 bases and J 2 bases, with 18 bases left between them. Germline CDR1 and CDR2: SGHAT and FQNNGV. The CDR3 has 16 amino acids. The CDR3 region has the DNA TGTGCCAGCAGCGTACCCTCTTTGGCGGGGCAAGAGACCCAGTACTTC. It codes for CASSVPSLAGQETQYF.

The J gene is TRBJ1-3, the V gene TRBV3-1; TRBD1 is a possible D gene (5 bases). In germline, CDR1 is LGHDT, CDR2 YNNKEL (reference sequence). CDR3 length equals 19 residues. Trimming left V 4 bases short and J 3 bases short, with 25 bases between. CDR3 DNA sequence: TGTGCCAGCAGCCCTCGGGGGAGAGTGGGCGTCTCTTATGGAAACACCATATATTTT. This sequence encodes CASSPRGRVGVSYGNTIYF.

In DNA, the CDR3 is TGCAGTGCGATACTAGCGGGGGGAAGAAATGAGCAGTTCTTC. Translating it yields CSAILAGGRNEQFF. The V call is TRBV20-1, the J call TRBJ2-1, with TRBD2 identical over 12 bases. This CDR3 has 14 residues. V lost 6 bases, J lost 7 bases, and 7 bases stayed unmatched. Germline values: CDR1 DFQATT, CDR2 SNEGSKA (reference sequence).

The chain joins TRBV7-2 to TRBJ1-2, with D uncertain. Trimming cost V 1 base and J 1 base, with 7 bases left between them. CDR3 length: 14 residues. The germline V gene has CDR1 SGHTA and CDR2 FQGNSA. CDR3 region: CASSLDGINYGYTF. CDR3 DNA: TGTGCCAGCAGCTTAGATGGCATTAACTATGGCTACACCTTC.

This clonotype was found many times. J is TRBJ2-7 and V is TRBV7-2; the D gene is possibly TRBD2 (5 bases). Trimming removed 5 bases from V and 0 bases from J, with 17 bases in between. Germline V gene data show CDR1 as SGHTA and CDR2 as FQGNSA. The CDR3 runs to 16 residues. In DNA form, the CDR3 reads TGTGCCAGCAGCCCACGGGCTAGCTTGAGCTCCTACGAGCAGTACTTC. It codes for CASSPRASLSSYEQYF.

This clonotype was seen a few times. This sequence joins TRBV10-3 and TRBJ2-3, with D unclear. V was shortened by 3 bases and J by 6 bases, with 10 bases between the two germline ends. CDR3 size: 13 residues. Germline V gene sequence: CDR1 ENHRY, CDR2 SYGVKD. The DNA of the CDR3 is TGTGCCATCAGTGATCTTCCCGGCGATACGCAGTATTTT. This encodes CAISDLPGDTQYF.

This rearrangement joins TRBV13 to TRBJ1-2; D is unresolved. Trimming took off 0 bases at V and 7 bases at J, with 12 bases between the two ends. Germline CDR1 reads PRHDT; CDR2 reads FYEKMQ (reference sequence). This CDR3 comprises 14 residues. The CDR3 loop is CASSLGSRRGGYTF. The CDR3 region has the DNA TGTGCCAGCAGCTTAGGTTCACGTCGAGGTGGCTACACCTTC.

V is TRBV7-9 and J is TRBJ2-7, with D perhaps TRBD1 (6 bases). This CDR3 region has 13 residues. V was cut by 2 bases and J by 7 bases, with 12 bases left in between. The germline gives CDR1 SEHNR, CDR2 FQNEAQ (reference sequence). CDR3 protein: CASSLTGLWEQYF. Here the CDR3 DNA reads TGTGCCAGCAGCTTAACAGGGCTTTGGGAGCAGTACTTC.

The chain is built from TRBV5-1 and TRBJ2-5, with unresolved D. The germline V and J ends were trimmed by 0 bases and 2 bases, with 11 bases remaining between them. CDR3 length: 15 amino acids. Germline V gene lookup returns CDR1 SGHRS and CDR2 YFSETQ. The CDR3 protein is CASSLGPDPQETQYF. CDR3 DNA sequence: TGCGCCAGCAGCTTGGGGCCGGATCCACAAGAGACCCAGTACTTC.

This clonotype has only a few counts. The chain recombines TRBV20-1 with TRBJ2-1; 9 bases match TRBD1. CDR1 is DFQATT, CDR2 SNEGSKA, per germline (reference sequence). V lost 0 bases, J lost 9 bases, and 15 bases stayed unmatched. This CDR3 is 17 amino acids long. The CDR3 DNA is TGCAGTGCTAGAGATTCCAATATCGACAGGGGGTATGGTGAGCAGTTCTTC. Translating it yields CSARDSNIDRGYGEQFF.

With respect to this clonotype: Given the absence of the conserved phenylalanine or tryptophan at the CDR3 end, a read error is likely. This chain uses TRBV15 with TRBJ1-4; maybe TRBD1 (5 bases). Germline loops: CDR1 LNHNV, CDR2 YYDKDF (reference sequence). Between the trimmed V and J ends, which lost 1 base and 5 bases, there was a span of 11 bases. The CDR3 sequence is 15 residues long. CDR3 region: CATSRAPGLNEKLFS. In DNA, the CDR3 is TGTGCCACCAGCAGAGCGCCGGGACTCAATGAAAAACTGTTTTCT.

This clonotype appeared many times. The chain is built from TRBV3-1 and TRBJ1-2, with TRBD1 as a possible D gene (6 bases). CDR3 size: 15 residues. Germline V lookup: CDR1 LGHDT, CDR2 YNNKEL (reference sequence). Trimming took 1 base from V and 5 from J, leaving 14 bases between them. The CDR3 DNA follows: TGTGCCAGCAGCCAAGGTACAGGGACTTGGTATGGCTACACCTTC. This codes for CASSQGTGTWYGYTF. The full variable domain, with the rest looked up from reference TRBV3-1 and TRBJ1-2, is DTAVSQTPKYLVTQMGNDKSIKCEQNLGHDTMYWYKQDSKKFLKIMFSYNNKELIINETVPNRFSPKSPDKAHLNLHINSLELGDSAVYFCASSQGTGTWYGYTFGSGTRLTVV.

This clonotype came up many times. This chain uses TRBV20-1 with TRBJ2-3, with D unresolved. The V and J ends lost 5 bases and 0 bases respectively, with 12 bases between them. In germline, CDR1 is DFQATT, CDR2 SNEGSKA (reference sequence). This CDR3 is built from 14 residues. The CDR3 loop reads CSALRVSSTDTQYF. In DNA, the CDR3 is TGCAGTGCTCTTCGGGTATCGAGCACAGATACGCAGTATTTT.